Included here is one TCR beta chain sequence, with context. Its cognate antigen has yet to be identified. Base-call qualities are not available, and no considerably larger clone is one nucleotide away. This entry comes from a study of blood T cell repertoires in COVID-19 (dated by TCRdb to the early 2020s). Looking at the study overall: Samples from collaborators originated in the United States, Italy and Spain and spanned both the acute and convalescent phases of COVID-19. The prospective study material was composed of cDNA or gDNA derived from T cells, B-cell-depleted T cells, or PBMCs. Subjects who had been exposed to COVID-19, were actively infected with it, or had recovered from it provided the deeply sampled blood TCRbeta repertoires that made up the dataset. The repertoires were released in a freely available public database intended as a resource for research on the immune response to SARS-CoV-2. Samples were obtained from the ongoing ImmuneRACE study (first 160 participants) and from over a thousand subjects provided by 6 global collaborators. Sample metadata almost always included a de-identified subject ID, COVID-19 status, age in years and sex. Where available, HLA class I and class II types were obtained from metadata supplied by the sample provider rather than from assay-based typing. Study-wide conclusions, independent of this receptor: How much clinical and demographic metadata was included differed by source and by participant, and the metadata was provided uncurated.

Clipping removes 5 bases from V and 5 bases from J, with 6 as the unmatched junction base count. CDR1 and CDR2, looked up from the germline V gene (reference sequence), are SEHNR and FQNEAQ. The CDR3 has 15 amino acids, counting the end cysteine and phenylalanine. Solely the CDR3 DNA is kept, with 45 bases framed from the first base. Samples from volunteer blood donors who had recovered from COVID-19 were contributed by a second Seattle source. Each collaborating institution followed its own protocols to collect whole blood in K2EDTA tubes. For TCRbeta analysis, collaborators shipped samples as frozen whole blood, isolated PBMCs, or DNA extracted from either of those sample types. TCRbeta CDR3 regions were amplified from genomic DNA using the immunoSEQ Assay, a bias-controlled multiplex PCR. Processing in the source paper ran as follows. The number of nucleated cells in each sample was estimated by amplification of reference gene primers within the assay. To quantify the absolute abundance of each unique TCRbeta CDR3 rearrangement, sequence reads were collapsed and filtered. For each sample, productive Simpson clonality was calculated by taking the square root of Simpson's diversity index across productive rearrangements. TCRdb mirrors the immuneACCESS table, restricted to in-frame sequences. Some clones are absent from its copies; in checked studies, under half trace to an unresolved V gene, and the reason for the others is unknown. V, J and clone size are those of that table, while D and trimming were read from the DNA. The table for this sample lists about 200,000 clones; approximately 90% of them were counted only once. Approximately 5.6% of the sample rests with the top ten.

The rearranged chain carries TRBV7-9 and TRBJ2-1, with 10 junctional bases fitting TRBD2. The clonotype was recovered from a woman aged 35 to 49 who had recovered from COVID-19. Sequencing was carried out using peripheral blood. DNA sequence: TGTGCCAGCAGCCCGAGCGGGAGGGGGAACAATGAGCAGTTCTTC. Translated, it reads CASSPSGRGNNEQFF.